This T cell receptor (beta chain) was sequenced in a study of identical twins (dated by TCRdb to 2016 to 2017). About the full investigation: TCR alpha and beta repertoires from monozygotic twins, unrelated adults of various ages and cord blood were deep-sequenced to test whether fetal clonotypes persist. To rule out contamination, replicate twin experiments were performed at different times with different library preparation protocols.

Library construction relied on 5' RACE. These reads were obtained on an Illumina HiSeq 2000. A universal primer binding site was introduced by template switching, and a unique molecular identifier was present in the final cDNA, enabling accurate counting of TCR cDNA molecules. Specific primers in the conserved constant-segment region were used to synthesize first-strand cDNA for the TCR alpha and beta chains. To control for contamination, each cDNA library was double barcoded with a SMART-Mk sample barcode plus Illumina barcodes. TruSeq adapter sequences along with Illumina sample barcodes were introduced in two successive PCR steps. The Illumina HiSeq platform was used with custom primers to sequence TCR alpha and beta cDNA libraries. On the study's bioinformatics: MiGEC was used to process raw reads and extract unique molecular identifiers, and MiXCR was used to find CDR3 positions. Recombination models were inferred per individual with the repgenHMM and IGoR tools using an EM algorithm. The analysis of shared clonotypes was done with the tcR package in R, with sharing normalized by the product of cloneset sizes. Out-of-frame nonproductive sequences were analyzed to study raw recombination free of thymic and clonal selection effects. The public reads were reprocessed in TCRdb via fastp at Q25 and MiXCR, keeping in-frame beta chains. Entries are consolidated by CDR3 protein sequence, retaining the most common genes and DNA. TCRdb, not the original authors, processed these V and J calls. For this sample the table gives some 730,000 distinct CDR3 sequences, of which 15% to 20% were detected only once. Together, the top ten hold around 13% of the sample.

All donors were healthy Caucasians. Three pairs of female monozygotic twins, all aged roughly 18 to 29 years, made up the twin cohort. RNA for TCR libraries was isolated from peripheral blood mononuclear cells. Here is what the overall study found, with its caveats: Invariant T cells such as MAIT and iNKT could partly confound zero-insertion analyses, although diverse VJ usage argued against such confounding for most clonotypes. Conclusions relied on cross-sectional statistical analysis, since the same donors could not be followed over many years. Recombination models systematically underestimated out-of-frame TCR alpha sharing in monozygotic twins but agreed with sharing between unrelated individuals. Fewer insertions were carried by abundant cord blood beta clonotypes; a weaker similar trend was observed in young adult naive repertoires, while no such trend was observed in memory repertoires. A weaker excess of twin sharing was found in beta out-of-frame sequences because the signal-to-noise ratio was lowered by fewer shared sequences. Compared with coincidental sharing between unrelated individuals, an excess of low generation-probability sequences was observed among out-of-frame TCR alpha sequences shared between twins.

From a lookup of the germline V gene (reference sequence), CDR1 and CDR2 are LNHDA and SQIVND. Including cysteine and phenylalanine, the CDR3 has 13 amino acids. The only DNA kept is the CDR3, 39 bases in frame from the first base. V loses 8 bases at its end and J loses 5 bases; junction bases beyond the gene matches: 8. This clonotype occurred a few times. The antigen it binds to is not known. Base qualities are not at hand, and no much larger clone is one base apart. The data were also submitted as part of a second study, on T cells expressing NK-cell markers. Taken from the second paper: TCR beta-chain repertoires were profiled in sorted CD3+CD56+NKG2C+, CD3+CD56+NKG2C- and CD3+CD56-NKG2C+ T-cell subsets from eight donors. Among the eight sequenced donors, only one was HCMV-seronegative, while the other seven were HCMV-seropositive. In several experiments an anti-gammadeltaTCR antibody was added to restrict sorting to alphabetaTCR-expressing T cells. In several donors, the dominant CD3+CD56+NKG2C+ clonotypes were among the top 10 CD8+ clonotypes and accounted for about 1.0-7.5% of CD8+ T cells. Those dominant clonotypes were again the most abundant among CD3+CD56-NKG2C+ cells in a few donors, at roughly 25-60.1%. It remained unclear whether the expanded NKG2C-expressing T cell clones were specific for HCMV antigens. The study sequenced eight donors, all healthy volunteers chosen at random: three men and five women. HCMV-specific IgG was detected in serum with a commercial ELISA kit to determine HCMV serostatus. For six donors, bulk peripheral blood T-cell repertoires were additionally sequenced from unsorted PBMC. Reads were demultiplexed and grouped by UMI with MIGEC, and clonotypes were assembled and quantified with MiTCR. To exclude erroneous sequences, only TCR cDNA sequences supported by at least two reads were retained. The tcR package was used for downstream repertoire analysis, with clonotypes matched between fractions based on CDR3 nucleotide sequence plus V segment. VDJmatch was used to annotate antigen specificity against VDJdb, with one amino acid substitution in CDR3 permitted.

This clonotype originated in a woman aged 18 to 35 in good health. The sample taken for sequencing was PBMCs. The V and J segments used are TRBV19 and TRBJ2-7, and 8 junctional nucleotides match TRBD1. The nucleotide sequence reads as follows: TGTGCCAGTGCCGACAGGGGTTACGACGAGCAGTACTTC. It specifies CASADRGYDEQYF.